The sample holds a few counts of the clone carrying this TCR beta chain. The target antigen is unknown. TCRdb re-called the 5' RACE reads through MiXCR, storing one row per CDR3 protein. Among 1,800,000 or so distinct CDR3 sequences listed, about 31% were seen once. This sample is part of a study of identical twins. Broader study findings: Sequences that were out-of-frame, alpha and twin-shared displayed an excess of low generation probability. The models systematically underestimated how much out-of-frame TCR alpha was shared in monozygotic twins. Cord blood beta clonotypes that were abundant carried fewer insertions, and memory repertoires showed no such trend.

Per the germline V gene, CDR1 is DFQATT and CDR2 is SNEGSKA (reference sequence). The CDR3 covers 14 residues. V lost 0 bases, J lost 11 bases, and 19 bases lay in between. No donor was unhealthy or non-Caucasian. This TCR was sampled from a newborn girl in good health. The source material was cord blood. The chain carries TRBV20-1 and TRBJ1-2; D is undetermined. The CDR3 loop reads CSARDLPGPQRYTF. CDR3 DNA: TGCAGTGCTAGAGATCTACCGGGCCCTCAACGTTACACCTTC.